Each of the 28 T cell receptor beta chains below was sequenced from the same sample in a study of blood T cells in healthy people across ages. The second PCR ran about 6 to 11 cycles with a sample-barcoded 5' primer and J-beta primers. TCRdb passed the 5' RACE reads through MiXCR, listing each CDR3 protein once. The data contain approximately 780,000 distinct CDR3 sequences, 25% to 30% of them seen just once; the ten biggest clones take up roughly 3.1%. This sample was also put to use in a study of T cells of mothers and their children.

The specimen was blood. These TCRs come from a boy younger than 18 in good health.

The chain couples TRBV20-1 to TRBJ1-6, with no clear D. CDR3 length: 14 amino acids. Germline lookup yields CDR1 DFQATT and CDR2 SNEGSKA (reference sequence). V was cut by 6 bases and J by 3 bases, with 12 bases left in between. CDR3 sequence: CSAARTNYNSPLHF. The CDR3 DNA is TGCAGTGCCGCGCGGACCAACTATAATTCACCCCTCCACTTT.

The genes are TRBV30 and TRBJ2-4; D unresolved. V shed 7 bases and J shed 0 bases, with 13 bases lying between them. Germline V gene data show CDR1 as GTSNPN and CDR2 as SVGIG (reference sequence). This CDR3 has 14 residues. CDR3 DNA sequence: TGTGCCTCTAAGACAAACCTAGCCAAAAACATTCAGTACTTC. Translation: CASKTNLAKNIQYF.

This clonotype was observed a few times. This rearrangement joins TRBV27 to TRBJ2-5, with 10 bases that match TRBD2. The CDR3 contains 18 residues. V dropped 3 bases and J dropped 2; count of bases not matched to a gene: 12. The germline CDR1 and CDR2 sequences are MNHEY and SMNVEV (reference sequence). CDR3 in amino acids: CASSFRPSGGSWQETQYF. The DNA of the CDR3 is TGTGCCAGCAGTTTTCGTCCTAGCGGGGGAAGTTGGCAAGAGACCCAGTACTTC.

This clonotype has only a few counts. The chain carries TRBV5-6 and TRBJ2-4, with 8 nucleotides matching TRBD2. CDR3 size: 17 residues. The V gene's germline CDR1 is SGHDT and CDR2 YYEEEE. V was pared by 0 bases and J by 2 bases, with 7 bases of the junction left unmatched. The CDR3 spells CASSLAGAGGSKNIQYF. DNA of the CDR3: TGTGCCAGCAGCTTGGCCGGGGCGGGGGGATCCAAAAACATTCAGTACTTC.

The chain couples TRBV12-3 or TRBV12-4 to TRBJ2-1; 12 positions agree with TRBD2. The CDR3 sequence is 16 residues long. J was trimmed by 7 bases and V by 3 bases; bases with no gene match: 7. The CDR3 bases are TGTGCCAGCAGTTTGGGGACTAGCGGGTTCAGTAATGAGCAGTTCTTC. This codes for CASSLGTSGFSNEQFF.

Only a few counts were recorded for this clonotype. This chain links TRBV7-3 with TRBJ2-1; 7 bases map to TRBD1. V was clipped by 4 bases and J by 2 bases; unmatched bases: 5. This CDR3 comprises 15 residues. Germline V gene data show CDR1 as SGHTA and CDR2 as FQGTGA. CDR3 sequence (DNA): TGTGCCAGCAGCTCCACCGGACAGGCCTACAATGAGCAGTTCTTC. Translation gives CASSSTGQAYNEQFF.

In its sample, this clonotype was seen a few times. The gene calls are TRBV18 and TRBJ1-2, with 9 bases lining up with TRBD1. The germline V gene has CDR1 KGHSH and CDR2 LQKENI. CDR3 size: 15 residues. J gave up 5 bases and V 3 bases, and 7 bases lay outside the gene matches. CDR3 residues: CASSPYGQGFYGYTF. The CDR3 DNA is TGTGCCAGCTCACCGTACGGACAGGGGTTTTATGGCTACACCTTC.

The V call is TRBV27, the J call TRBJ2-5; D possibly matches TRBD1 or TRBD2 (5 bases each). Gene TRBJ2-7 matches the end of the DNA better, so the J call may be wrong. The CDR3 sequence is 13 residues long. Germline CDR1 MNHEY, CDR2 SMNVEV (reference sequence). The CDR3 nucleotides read TGTGCCAGCAGTTTATCGAGTGGGGGCGAGCAGTACTTC. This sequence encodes CASSLSSGGEQYF.

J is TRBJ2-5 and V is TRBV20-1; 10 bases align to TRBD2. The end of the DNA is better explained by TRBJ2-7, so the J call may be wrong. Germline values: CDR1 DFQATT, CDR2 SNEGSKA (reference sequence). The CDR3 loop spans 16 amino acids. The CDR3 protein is CSARAFLAGETYEQYF. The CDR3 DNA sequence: TGCAGTGCTAGAGCTTTTCTAGCGGGGGAGACCTACGAGCAGTACTTC.

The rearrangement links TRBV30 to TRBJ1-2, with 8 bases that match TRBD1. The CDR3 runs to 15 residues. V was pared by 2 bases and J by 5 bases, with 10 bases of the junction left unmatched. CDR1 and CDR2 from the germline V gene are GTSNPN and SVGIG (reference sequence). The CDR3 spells CAWSPRDRRHYGYTF. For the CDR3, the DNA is TGTGCCTGGAGTCCCAGGGACAGGAGACATTATGGCTACACCTTC.

This CDR3 reads CASSEDIAKNIQYF. The CDR3 region has the DNA TGTGCCAGCAGTGAAGACATAGCCAAAAACATTCAGTACTTC. The V gene is TRBV2, the J gene TRBJ2-4; D unresolved. V was cut by 1 base and J by 0 bases, with 4 bases left in between. This CDR3 comprises 14 residues. Germline-derived CDR1 and CDR2 are SNHLY and FYNNEI.

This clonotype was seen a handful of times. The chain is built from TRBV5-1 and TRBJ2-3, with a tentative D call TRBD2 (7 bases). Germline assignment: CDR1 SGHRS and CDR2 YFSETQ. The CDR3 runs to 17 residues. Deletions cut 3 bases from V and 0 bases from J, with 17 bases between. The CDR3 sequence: CASSSQGAGASTDTQYF. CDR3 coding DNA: TGCGCCAGCAGCTCCCAAGGGGCGGGGGCTAGCACAGATACGCAGTATTTT.

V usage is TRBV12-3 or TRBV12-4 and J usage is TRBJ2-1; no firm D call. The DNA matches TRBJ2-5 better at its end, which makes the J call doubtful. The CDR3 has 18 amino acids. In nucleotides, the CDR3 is TGTGCCAGCAGTTTAAGAGGACGAACGATAAGGTCGGGAGAGACCCAGTACTTC. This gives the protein CASSLRGRTIRSGETQYF.

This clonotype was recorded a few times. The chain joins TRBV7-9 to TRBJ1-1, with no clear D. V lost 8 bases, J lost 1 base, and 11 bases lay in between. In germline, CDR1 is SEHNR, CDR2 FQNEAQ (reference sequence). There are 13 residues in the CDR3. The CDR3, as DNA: TGTGCCAGCGAGGTTTTAGAGAACACTGAAGCTTTCTTT. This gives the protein CASEVLENTEAFF.

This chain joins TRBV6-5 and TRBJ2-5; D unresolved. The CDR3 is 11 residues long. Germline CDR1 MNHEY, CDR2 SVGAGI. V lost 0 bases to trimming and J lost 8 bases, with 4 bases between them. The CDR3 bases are TGTGCCAGCAGTTACTCGTCTACCCAGTACTTC. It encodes CASSYSSTQYF.

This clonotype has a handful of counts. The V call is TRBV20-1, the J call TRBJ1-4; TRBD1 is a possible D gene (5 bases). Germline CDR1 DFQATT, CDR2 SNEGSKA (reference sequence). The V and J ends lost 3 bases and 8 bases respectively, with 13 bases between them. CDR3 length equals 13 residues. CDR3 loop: CSASIGVEEKLFF. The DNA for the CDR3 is TGCAGTGCTAGTATAGGGGTCGAAGAAAAACTGTTTTTT.

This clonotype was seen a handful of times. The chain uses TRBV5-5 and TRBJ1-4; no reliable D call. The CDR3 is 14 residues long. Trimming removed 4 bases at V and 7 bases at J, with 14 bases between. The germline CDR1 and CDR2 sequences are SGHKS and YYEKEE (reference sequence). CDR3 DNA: TGTGCCAGCAGCCCACTAGGGTGGTCTGAAAAACTGTTTTTT. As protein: CASSPLGWSEKLFF.

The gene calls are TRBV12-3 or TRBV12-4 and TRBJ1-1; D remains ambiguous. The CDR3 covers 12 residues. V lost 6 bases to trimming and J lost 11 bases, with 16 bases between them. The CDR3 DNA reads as TGTGCCAGCAGGTTCAGGAACGCCGGGGCTTTCTTT. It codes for CASRFRNAGAFF.

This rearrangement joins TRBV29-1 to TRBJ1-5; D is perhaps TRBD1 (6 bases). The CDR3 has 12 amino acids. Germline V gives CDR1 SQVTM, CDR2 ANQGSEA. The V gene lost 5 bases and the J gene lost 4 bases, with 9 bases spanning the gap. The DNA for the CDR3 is TGCAGCGTTTCACAGGGTAATCAGCCCCAGCATTTT. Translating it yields CSVSQGNQPQHF.

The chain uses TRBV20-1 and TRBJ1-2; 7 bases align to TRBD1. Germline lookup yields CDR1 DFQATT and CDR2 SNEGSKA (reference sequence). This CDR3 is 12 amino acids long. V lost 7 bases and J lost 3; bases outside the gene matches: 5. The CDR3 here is CSVRDSDYGYTF. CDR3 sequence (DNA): TGCAGTGTTCGGGACAGCGACTATGGCTACACCTTC.

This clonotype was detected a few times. The CDR3 loop reads CASTSIPQETQYF. The CDR3, as DNA: TGTGCCAGCACGAGCATACCACAAGAGACCCAGTACTTC. This sequence joins TRBV6-5 and TRBJ2-5; D gene uncertain. The CDR3 loop spans 13 amino acids. Germline V gene sequence: CDR1 MNHEY, CDR2 SVGAGI. V was pared by 7 bases and J by 2 bases, with 11 bases between.

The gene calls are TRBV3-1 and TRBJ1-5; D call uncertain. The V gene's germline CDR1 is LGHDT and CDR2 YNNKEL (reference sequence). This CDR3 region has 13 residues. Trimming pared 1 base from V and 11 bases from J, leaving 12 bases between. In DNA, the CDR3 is TGTGCCAGCAGCCAAGGGCAGGACTTGGCCCAGCATTTT. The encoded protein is CASSQGQDLAQHF.

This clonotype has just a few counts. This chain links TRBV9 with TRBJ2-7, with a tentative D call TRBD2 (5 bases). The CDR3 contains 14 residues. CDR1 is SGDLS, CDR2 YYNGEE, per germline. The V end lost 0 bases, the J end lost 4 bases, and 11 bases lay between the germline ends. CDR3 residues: CASSVAGGRYEQYF. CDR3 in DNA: TGTGCCAGCAGCGTAGCAGGAGGTAGATACGAGCAGTACTTC. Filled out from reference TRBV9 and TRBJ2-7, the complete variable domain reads DSGVTQTPKHLITATGQRVTLRCSPRSGDLSVYWYQQSLDQGLQFLIQYYNGEERAKGNILERFSAQQFPDLHSELNLSSLELGDSALYFCASSVAGGRYEQYFGPGTRLTVT.

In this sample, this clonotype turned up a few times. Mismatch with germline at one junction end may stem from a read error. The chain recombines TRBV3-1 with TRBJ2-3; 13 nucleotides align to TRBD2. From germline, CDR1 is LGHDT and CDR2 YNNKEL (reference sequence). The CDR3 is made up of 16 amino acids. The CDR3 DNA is TGTGCCAGCAGGCAAGGACTAGCGGGGGCCCCTGATACGCAGTATTTT. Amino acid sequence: CASRQGLAGAPDTQYF.

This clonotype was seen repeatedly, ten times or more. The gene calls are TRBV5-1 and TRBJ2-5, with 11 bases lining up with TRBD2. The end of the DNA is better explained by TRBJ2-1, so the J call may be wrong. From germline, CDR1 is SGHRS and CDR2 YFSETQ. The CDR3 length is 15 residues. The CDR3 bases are TGCGCCAGCAGCTTTAGCGGGGGGGCCCTCAATGAGCAGTTCTTC. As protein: CASSFSGGALNEQFF.

CDR3 sequence reads: CSARVGGYSYEQYF. The CDR3 nucleotides are TGCAGTGCTAGGGTCGGGGGGTACTCCTACGAGCAGTACTTC. The V and J genes are TRBV20-1 and TRBJ2-7; 7 positions match TRBD2. V shed 3 bases, J shed 0 bases, and the junction held 5 bases outside the gene matches. Germline assignment: CDR1 DFQATT and CDR2 SNEGSKA (reference sequence). The CDR3 length is 14 residues.

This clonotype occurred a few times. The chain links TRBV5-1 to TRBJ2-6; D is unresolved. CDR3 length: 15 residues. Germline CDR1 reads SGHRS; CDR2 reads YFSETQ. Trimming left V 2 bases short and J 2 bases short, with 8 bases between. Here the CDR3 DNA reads TGCGCCAGCAGCTTATCGGTAGCTGGGGCCAACGTCCTGACTTTC. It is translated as CASSLSVAGANVLTF.

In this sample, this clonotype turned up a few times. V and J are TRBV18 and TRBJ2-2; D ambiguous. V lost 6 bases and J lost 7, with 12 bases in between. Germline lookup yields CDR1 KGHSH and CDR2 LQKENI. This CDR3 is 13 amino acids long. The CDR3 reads CASSSTLDGELFF. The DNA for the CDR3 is TGTGCCAGCTCTTCCACGTTGGACGGGGAGCTGTTTTTT.